The source of this T cell receptor beta chain is a study of blood T cell repertoires in COVID-19. Study-level background: Sites across the United States, Italy and Spain contributed samples from acute and convalescent COVID-19. T cells, B-cell-depleted T cells, or PBMCs supplied cDNA or gDNA.

The CDR3 runs 12 residues. The V and J ends lost 6 bases and 8 bases respectively, with 13 bases between them. This clone was detected only a few times. In the source study's methods: Reference gene primer amplification gave nucleated cell count estimates. TCRdb's copy holds only in-frame clones and misses some; the assay was immunoSEQ multiplex PCR. The V and J calls and clone size come from that table; D and trimming were worked out from the DNA. Of roughly 110,000 clones listed, about 87% are singletons. Input material: peripheral blood. The sequence came from a man between 45 and 60 years old with active or convalescent COVID-19. V usage is TRBV12-3 or TRBV12-4 and J usage is TRBJ1-2, with unresolved D. The CDR3 spells CASSPNAYGYTF. The CDR3 nucleotides read TGTGCCAGCAGCCCCAACGCGTACGGCTACACCTTC.